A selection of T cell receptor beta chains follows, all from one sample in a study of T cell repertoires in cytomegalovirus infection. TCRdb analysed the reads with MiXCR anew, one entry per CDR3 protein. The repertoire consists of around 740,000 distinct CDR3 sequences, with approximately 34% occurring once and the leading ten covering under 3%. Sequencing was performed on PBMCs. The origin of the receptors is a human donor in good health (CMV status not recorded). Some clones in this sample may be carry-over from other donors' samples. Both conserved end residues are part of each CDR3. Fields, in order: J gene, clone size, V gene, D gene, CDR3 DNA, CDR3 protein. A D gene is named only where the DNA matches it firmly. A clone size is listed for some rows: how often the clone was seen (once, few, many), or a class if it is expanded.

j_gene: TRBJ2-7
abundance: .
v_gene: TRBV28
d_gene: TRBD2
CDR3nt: TGTGCCAGCAGTTTAACGGGAGGGATGCTCAGCCCCTACGAGCAGTACTTC
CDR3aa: CASSLTGGMLSPYEQYF

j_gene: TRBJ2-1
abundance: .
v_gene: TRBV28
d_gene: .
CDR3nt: TGTGCCAGCAGGCCACAGGGGCGGGAAAAGTACAATGAGCAGTTCTTC
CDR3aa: CASRPQGREKYNEQFF

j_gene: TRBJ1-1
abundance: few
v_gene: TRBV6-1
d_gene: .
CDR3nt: TGTGCCAGCGGAGAGACTGAAGCTTTCTTT
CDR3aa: CASGETEAFF

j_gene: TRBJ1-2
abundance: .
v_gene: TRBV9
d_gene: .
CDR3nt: TGTGCCAGCAGCGGTCTGCCACAGGGTAGTGGGGGCTATGGCTACACCTTC
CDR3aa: CASSGLPQGSGGYGYTF

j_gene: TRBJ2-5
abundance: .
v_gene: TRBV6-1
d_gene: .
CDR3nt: TGTGCCAGCAGTTCCCCAGGAGAGACCCAGTACTTC
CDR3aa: CASSSPGETQYF

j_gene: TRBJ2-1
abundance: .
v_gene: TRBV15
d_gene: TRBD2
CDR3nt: TGTGCCACCAGCAGATGGCTAGCGGGAGTTTCAGATGAGCAGTTCTTC
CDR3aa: CATSRWLAGVSDEQFF

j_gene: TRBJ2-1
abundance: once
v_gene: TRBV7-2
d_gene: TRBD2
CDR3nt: TGTGCCAGCAGCACGACTAGCGTTGAGCAGTTCTTC
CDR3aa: CASSTTSVEQFF

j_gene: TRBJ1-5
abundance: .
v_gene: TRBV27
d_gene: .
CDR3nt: TGTGCCAGCAGTTTATTCAGTGGCCTGCCGAATCAGCCCCAGCATTTT
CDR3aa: CASSLFSGLPNQPQHF

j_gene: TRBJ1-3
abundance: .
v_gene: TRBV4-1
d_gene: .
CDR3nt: TGCGCCAGCAGCCACGTGACCTCTGGAAACACCATATATTTT
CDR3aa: CASSHVTSGNTIYF

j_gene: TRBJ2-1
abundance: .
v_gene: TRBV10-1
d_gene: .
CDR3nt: TGCGCCAGCAATGTGGCAGGGGTTACCTACAATGAGCAGTTCTTC
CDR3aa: CASNVAGVTYNEQFF

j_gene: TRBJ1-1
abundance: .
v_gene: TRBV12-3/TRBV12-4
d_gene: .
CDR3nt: TGTGCCAGCAAAAGGACAGCCCTGAACACTGAAGCTTTCTTT
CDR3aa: CASKRTALNTEAFF

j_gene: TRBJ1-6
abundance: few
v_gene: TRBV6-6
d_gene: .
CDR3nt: TGTGCCAGCAGCCCCCCCGGGTGGGGGGATTCACCCCTCCACTTT
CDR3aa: CASSPPGWGDSPLHF

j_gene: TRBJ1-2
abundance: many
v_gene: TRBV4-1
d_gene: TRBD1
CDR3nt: TGCGCCAGCAGCCCACGACAGGGGGCGAGCTATGGCTACACCTTC
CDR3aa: CASSPRQGASYGYTF

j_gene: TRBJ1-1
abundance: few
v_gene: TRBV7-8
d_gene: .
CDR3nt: TGTGCCAGCAGCGGTGGGGGACAATTGGCTTTCTTT
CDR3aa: CASSGGGQLAFF

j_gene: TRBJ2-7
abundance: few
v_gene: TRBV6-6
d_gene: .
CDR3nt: TGTGCCAGCAGCCCCCCCGGGACCTCGAACGAGCAGTACTTC
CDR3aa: CASSPPGTSNEQYF

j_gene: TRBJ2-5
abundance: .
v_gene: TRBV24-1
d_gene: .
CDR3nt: TGTGCCACCAGTGATCCTCAAGGTCAAGAGACCCAGTACTTC
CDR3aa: CATSDPQGQETQYF

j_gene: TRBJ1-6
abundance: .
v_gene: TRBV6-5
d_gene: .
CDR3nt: TGTGCCAGCAGTTACTTCAAGAGCTCCTATAATTCACCCCACCACTTT
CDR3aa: CASSYFKSSYNSPHHF

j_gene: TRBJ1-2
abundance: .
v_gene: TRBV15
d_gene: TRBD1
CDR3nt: TGTGCCACCAGCAGCAATGCCTCTCCGGGACAGGGGTTCTATGGCTACACCTTC
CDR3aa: CATSSNASPGQGFYGYTF

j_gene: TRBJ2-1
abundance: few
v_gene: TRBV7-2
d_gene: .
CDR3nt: TGTGCCAGCAGCTTTATTTCTTTCTCCTACAATGAGCAGTTCTTC
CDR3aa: CASSFISFSYNEQFF

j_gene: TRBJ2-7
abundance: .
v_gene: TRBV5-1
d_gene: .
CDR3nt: TGCGCCAGCAGCTTGCAAGGGGAGAACGAGCAGTACTTC
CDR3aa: CASSLQGENEQYF

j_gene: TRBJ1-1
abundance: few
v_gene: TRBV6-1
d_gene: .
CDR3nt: TGTGCCAGCTGGACAGCTGCTAGAATGAACACTGAAGCTTTCTTT
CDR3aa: CASWTAARMNTEAFF

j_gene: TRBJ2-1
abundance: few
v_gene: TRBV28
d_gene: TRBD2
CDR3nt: TGTGCCAGCCGCCGACTAGCCCACAATGAGCAGTTCTTC
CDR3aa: CASRRLAHNEQFF

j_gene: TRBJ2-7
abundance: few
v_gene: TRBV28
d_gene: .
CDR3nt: TGTGCCAGCAGTTTGCCCCCGGTTGGCGAGCAGTACTTC
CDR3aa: CASSLPPVGEQYF

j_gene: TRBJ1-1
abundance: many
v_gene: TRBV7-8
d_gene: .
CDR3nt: TGTGCCAGCAGCTCAACTGGGGGGGGGAACACTGAAGCTTTCTTT
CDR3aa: CASSSTGGGNTEAFF

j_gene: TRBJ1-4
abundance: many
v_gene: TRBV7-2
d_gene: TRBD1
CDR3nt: TGTGCCAGCAGCTTAGTGGGGACAGGGGATGAAAAACTGTTTTTT
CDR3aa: CASSLVGTGDEKLFF

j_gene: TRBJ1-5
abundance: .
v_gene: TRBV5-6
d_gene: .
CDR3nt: TGTGCCAGCAGCTTGGACGGGGGCGACAAGCAGCCCCAGCATTTT
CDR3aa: CASSLDGGDKQPQHF

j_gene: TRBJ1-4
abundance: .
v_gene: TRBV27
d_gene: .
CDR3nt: TGTGCCAGCAGTTTGTCCAGGGGACGTGAAAAACTGTTTTTT
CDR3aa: CASSLSRGREKLFF

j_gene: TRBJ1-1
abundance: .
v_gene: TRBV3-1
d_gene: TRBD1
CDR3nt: TGTGCCAGCAGCCACGCAGGACAGGGTCTGGCGAACACTGAAGCTTTCTTT
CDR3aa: CASSHAGQGLANTEAFF

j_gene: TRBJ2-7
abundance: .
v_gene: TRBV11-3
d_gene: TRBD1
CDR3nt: TGTGCCAGCAGCTCGACTACAGGGGTCGAGCAGTACTTC
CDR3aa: CASSSTTGVEQYF

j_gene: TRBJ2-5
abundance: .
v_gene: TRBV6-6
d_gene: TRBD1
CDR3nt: TGTGCCAGCAGTTACGGAACGGGACAGCTACGGGGAGAGACCCAGTACTTC
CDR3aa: CASSYGTGQLRGETQYF

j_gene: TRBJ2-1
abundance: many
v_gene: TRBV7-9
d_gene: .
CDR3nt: TGTGCCAGCACCACCAGCTACAATGAGCAGTTCTTC
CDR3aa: CASTTSYNEQFF

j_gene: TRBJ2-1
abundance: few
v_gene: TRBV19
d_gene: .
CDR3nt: TGTGCCAGTAGTATTTATGGTAGGCAGAGCTCCTACAATGAGCAGATCTTC
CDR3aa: CASSIYGRQSSYNEQIF

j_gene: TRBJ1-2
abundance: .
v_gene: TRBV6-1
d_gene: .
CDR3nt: TGTGCCAGCAGTGCCGGGGGAGGCGATGGCTACACCTTC
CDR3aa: CASSAGGGDGYTF

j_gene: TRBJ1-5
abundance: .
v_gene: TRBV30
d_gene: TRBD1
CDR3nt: TGTGCCTGGAGTGTACGGGACAGGGACTATCAGCCCCAGCATTTT
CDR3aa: CAWSVRDRDYQPQHF

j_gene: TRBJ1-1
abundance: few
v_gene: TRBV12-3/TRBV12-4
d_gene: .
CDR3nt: TGTGCCAGCAGTTTCGGCAAAGGTGAAGCTTTCTTT
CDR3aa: CASSFGKGEAFF

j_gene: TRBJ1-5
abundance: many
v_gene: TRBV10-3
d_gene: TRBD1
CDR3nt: TGTGCCATCAGCCCCGACAGGGTTGGTCAGCCCCAGCATTTT
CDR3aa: CAISPDRVGQPQHF

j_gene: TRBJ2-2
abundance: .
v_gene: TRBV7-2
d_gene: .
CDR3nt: TGTGCCAGCAGCTTCTCAATTGGGGTGGTTCCGGGCACCGGGGAGCTGTTTTTT
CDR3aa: CASSFSIGVVPGTGELFF

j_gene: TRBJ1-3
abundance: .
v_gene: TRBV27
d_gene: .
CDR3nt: TGTGCCAGCCCCTGCGGGGGGGCCCCTGGAAACACCATATATTTT
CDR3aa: CASPCGGAPGNTIYF

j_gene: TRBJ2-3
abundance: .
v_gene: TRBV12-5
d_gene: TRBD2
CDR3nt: TGTGCTAGTGGTTCCACTGGGGGAGGGACAGATACGCAGTATTTT
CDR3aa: CASGSTGGGTDTQYF

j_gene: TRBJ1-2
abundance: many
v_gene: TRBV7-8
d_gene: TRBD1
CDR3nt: TGTGCCAGCAACCTGGGGACAGGAGTCAATCTTAACTATGGCTACACCTTC
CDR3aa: CASNLGTGVNLNYGYTF

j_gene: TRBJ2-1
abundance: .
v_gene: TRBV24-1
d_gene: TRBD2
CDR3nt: TGTGCCACCAGTGATCGCAGGACTAGCGGGAGGTTTAGTGAGCAGTTCTTC
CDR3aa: CATSDRRTSGRFSEQFF

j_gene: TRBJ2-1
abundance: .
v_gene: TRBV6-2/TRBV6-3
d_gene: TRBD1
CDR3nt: TGTGCCAGCAGTTCCGACGCCGGGACAGGCAACAATGAGCAGTTCTTC
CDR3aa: CASSSDAGTGNNEQFF

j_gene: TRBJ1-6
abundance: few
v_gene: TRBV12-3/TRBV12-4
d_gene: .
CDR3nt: TGTGCCAGCAGTTATGGGAAAAGGAACTCACCCCTCCACTTT
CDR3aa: CASSYGKRNSPLHF

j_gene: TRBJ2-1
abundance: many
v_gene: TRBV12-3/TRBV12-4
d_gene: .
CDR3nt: TGTGCCAGCAGTGAGGTTTCCTACAATGAGCAGTTCTTC
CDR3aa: CASSEVSYNEQFF